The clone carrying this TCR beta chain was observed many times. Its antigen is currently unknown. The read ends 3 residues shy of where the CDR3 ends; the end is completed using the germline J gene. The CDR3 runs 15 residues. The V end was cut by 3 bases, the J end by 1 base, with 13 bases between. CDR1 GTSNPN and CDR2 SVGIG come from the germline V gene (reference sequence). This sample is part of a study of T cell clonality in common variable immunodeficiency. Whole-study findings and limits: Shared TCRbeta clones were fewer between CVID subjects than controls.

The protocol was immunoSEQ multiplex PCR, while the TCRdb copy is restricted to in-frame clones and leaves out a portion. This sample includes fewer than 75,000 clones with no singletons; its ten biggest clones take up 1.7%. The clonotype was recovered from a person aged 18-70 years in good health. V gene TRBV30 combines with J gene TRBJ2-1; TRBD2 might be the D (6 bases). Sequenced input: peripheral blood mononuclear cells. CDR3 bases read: TGTGCCTGGAGGGGGCGCGGAGGGTCCTACAATGAG. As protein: CAWRGRGGSYNE. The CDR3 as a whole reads CAWRGRGGSYNEQFF. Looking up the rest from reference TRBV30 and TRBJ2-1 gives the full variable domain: SQTIHQWPATLVQPVGSPLSLECTVEGTSNPNLYWYRQAAGRGLQLLFYSVGIGQISSEVPQNLSASRPQDRQFILSSKKLLLSDSGFYLCAWRGRGGSYNEQFFGPGTRLTVL.